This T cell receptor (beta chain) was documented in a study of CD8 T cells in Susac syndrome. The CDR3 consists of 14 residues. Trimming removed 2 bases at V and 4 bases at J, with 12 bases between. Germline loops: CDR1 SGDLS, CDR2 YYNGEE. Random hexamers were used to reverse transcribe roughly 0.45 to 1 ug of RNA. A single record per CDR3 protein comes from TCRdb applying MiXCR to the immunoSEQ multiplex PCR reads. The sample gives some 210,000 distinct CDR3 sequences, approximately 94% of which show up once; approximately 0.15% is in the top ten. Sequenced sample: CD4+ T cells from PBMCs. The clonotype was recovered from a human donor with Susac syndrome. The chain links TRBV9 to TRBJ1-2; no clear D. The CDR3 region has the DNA TGTGCCAGCAGCGTGACCGGAGGGTCCTATGGCTACACCTTC. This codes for CASSVTGGSYGYTF.